A selection of T cell receptor beta chains follows, all from one sample in a study of T cells in Graves' hyperthyroidism and ophthalmopathy. TCRdb re-called the multiplex PCR reads through MiXCR, storing one row per CDR3 protein. The sample records under 350,000 distinct CDR3 sequences, approximately 18% being singletons. Source material: blood. Receptors were obtained from a woman in her forties or fifties with Graves' hyperthyroidism. Both conserved end residues are part of each CDR3. The order of the fields is J gene, clone size, V gene, CDR3 protein. The size field is filled for only some rows; it gives once, few, many or a size class.

TRBJ2-3	NA	TRBV5-4	CASRRGGTSTDTQYF
TRBJ2-1	NA	TRBV4-1	CASSQDRRKLLAGENEQFF
TRBJ1-5	many	TRBV19	CASSPHRRDRVNQPQHF
TRBJ2-5	many	TRBV20-1	CSARVGLETQYF
TRBJ2-3	many	TRBV7-9	CASSLRLRTGDYTQYF
TRBJ2-5	many	TRBV6-1	CASTIASQETQYF
TRBJ1-1	many	TRBV5-1	CASSPGTGTTEAFF
TRBJ1-6	NA	TRBV5-8	CASSEEQGLSPLHF
TRBJ2-1	few	TRBV6-1	CASTHSWRGSYNEQLF
TRBJ2-5	NA	TRBV14	CASSPWVAEKETQYF
TRBJ2-4	few	TRBV20-1	CSARSPGAKNIQYF
TRBJ2-1	few	TRBV20-1	CSAREFGTSSYNEQFF
TRBJ2-1	many	TRBV7-9	CASTAGTTNNEQFF
TRBJ1-5	NA	TRBV10-2	CASRGAGGSSNQPQHF
TRBJ2-2	few	TRBV12-3/TRBV12-4	CASSILASTGELFF
TRBJ2-2	NA	TRBV7-9	CASSSWPGTSGTRGTGELFF
TRBJ2-1	many	TRBV5-1	CASSTGTINEQFF
TRBJ2-1	NA	TRBV6-1	CASRPLAEPSDEQFF
TRBJ2-3	many	TRBV11-2	CASGKSRGDTQYF
TRBJ2-5	few	TRBV18	CASSPQDGAGETQYF
TRBJ2-2	NA	TRBV29-1	CSVERQGYDTGELFF
TRBJ2-3	NA	TRBV7-3	CASSWEKSDTQYF
TRBJ1-1	few	TRBV19	CASSRTAGTEAFF
TRBJ2-5	NA	TRBV3-1	CASSPLGGDNQETQYF
TRBJ2-7	NA	TRBV6-5	CASSSSWYEQYF
TRBJ2-7	NA	TRBV11-2	CASSLAPAGRYAEQYF
TRBJ1-2	NA	TRBV10-3	CAISESGQGINYGYTF
TRBJ1-5	many	TRBV30	CAWSNWGGNQPQHF
TRBJ1-5	many	TRBV6-1	CASSSITGGNNQPQHF
TRBJ1-3	NA	TRBV2	CASSEGNSGNTIYF
TRBJ1-5	NA	TRBV20-1	CSARGQVNSNQPQHF
TRBJ2-5	NA	TRBV19	CASSIEGQGAWETQYF
TRBJ2-1	many	TRBV11-1	CASSGTSPYNEQFF
TRBJ1-1	few	TRBV6-1	CASRPTTRGVTEAFF
TRBJ1-1	many	TRBV20-1	CSAQSGGDTEAFF
TRBJ2-1	many	TRBV11-3	CASSSGPGREQFF
TRBJ1-5	many	TRBV2	CASSGRQDVNEPQHF
TRBJ2-2	NA	TRBV18	CASSPRDGTGELFF
TRBJ1-3	NA	TRBV29-1	CSGQVSTGNTIYF
TRBJ2-7	NA	TRBV10-3	CAISPPGRDYEQYF
TRBJ2-1	NA	TRBV19	CASLGLAGGPNEQFF
TRBJ2-5	NA	TRBV19	CASSIDSGGVGLETQYF
TRBJ2-1	few	TRBV4-1	CASSRPPTSGRNLNRGEQFF
TRBJ2-2	few	TRBV5-4	CASSRGLAGSEGELFF
TRBJ1-1	many	TRBV30	CAWSVTENTEAFF
TRBJ2-5	NA	TRBV10-3	CAIGPTTGGKETQYF
TRBJ2-1	many	TRBV12-3/TRBV12-4	CASSFPVSGKSNEQFF
NA	NA	TRBV7-9	CASSLVGRFYEQFF
TRBJ1-5	many	TRBV28	CASSGGDGGGNQPQHF
TRBJ2-7	many	TRBV6-6	CASSYSTVPRREQYF
TRBJ1-1	many	TRBV12-3/TRBV12-4	CASSLSHYTEAFF
TRBJ1-6	NA	TRBV15	CATGAQGRNSPLHF
TRBJ1-5	many	TRBV28	CASTLFRSSNQPQHF
TRBJ2-1	many	TRBV28	CASKTGTRDNEQFF
TRBJ1-1	NA	TRBV4-1	CASSHRQGDTEAFF
TRBJ2-7	many	TRBV2	CASMRRSEQYF
TRBJ1-6	NA	TRBV3-1	CASSQLKGGSSPLHF